The clone carrying this T cell receptor beta chain was counted only a few times. The data belong to a study of T-cell reconstitution after alpha-beta-depleted transplantation in children. This sample's TCRbeta library carried unique molecular identifier barcodes. TCRdb reanalysed the PCR reads using MiXCR and keeps one entry per CDR3 protein. The sample has about 540,000 distinct CDR3 sequences; about 17% are singletons. The CDR3 covers 15 residues. The V and J ends lost 5 bases and 0 bases, in that order; junction bases with no gene match: 5. Germline V gene sequence: CDR1 SEHNR, CDR2 FQNEAQ (reference sequence).

The sample in question was PBMCs from the stem cell graft donor, obtained from the stem cell graft. The V gene is TRBV7-9, the J gene TRBJ1-1; 8 bases agree with TRBD1. The TCR was taken from a human donor who donated a stem cell graft to a child with acute lymphoblastic leukemia. CDR3 in amino acids: CASSRGDRLNTEAFF. CDR3 nucleotides: TGTGCCAGCAGCCGGGGGGACAGGTTGAACACTGAAGCTTTCTTT.